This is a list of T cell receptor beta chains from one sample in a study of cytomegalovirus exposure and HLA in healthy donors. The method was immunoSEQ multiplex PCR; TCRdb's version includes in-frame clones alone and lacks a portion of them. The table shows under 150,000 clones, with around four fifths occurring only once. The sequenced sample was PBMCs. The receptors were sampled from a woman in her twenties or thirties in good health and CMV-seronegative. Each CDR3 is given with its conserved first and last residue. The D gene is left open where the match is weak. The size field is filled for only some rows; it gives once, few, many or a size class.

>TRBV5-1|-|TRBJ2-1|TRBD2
CASSPLWTSGGNEQFF
TGCGCCAGCAGCCCCTTATGGACTAGCGGGGGGAATGAGCAGTTCTTC
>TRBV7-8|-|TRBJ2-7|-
CASSLGLTVPREQYF
TGTGCCAGCAGCTTAGGCTTGACAGTTCCTCGCGAGCAGTACTTC
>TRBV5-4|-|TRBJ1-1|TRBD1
CASSPGTGSEAFF
TGTGCCAGCAGCCCGGGGACAGGGTCTGAAGCTTTCTTT
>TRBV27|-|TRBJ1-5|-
CASRIRDKASPNQPQHF
TGTGCCAGCAGGATACGGGACAAAGCATCCCCGAATCAGCCCCAGCATTTT
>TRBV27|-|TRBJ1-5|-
CASRALGRLGGHQPQHF
TGTGCCAGCAGGGCCCTTGGGCGACTGGGGGGGCATCAGCCCCAGCATTTT
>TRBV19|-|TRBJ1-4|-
CASSEGFGGKLFF
TGTGCCAGTAGTGAAGGGTTTGGAGGAAAACTGTTTTTT
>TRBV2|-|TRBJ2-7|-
CASSSSAYEQYF
TGTGCCAGCTCCTCCAGCGCCTACGAGCAGTACTTC
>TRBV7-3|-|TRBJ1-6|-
CASSLNENSPLHF
TGTGCCAGCAGCTTAAACGAGAATTCACCCCTCCACTTT
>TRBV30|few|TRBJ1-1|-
CAWSVQMNTEAFF
TGTGCCTGGAGTGTACAAATGAACACTGAAGCTTTCTTT
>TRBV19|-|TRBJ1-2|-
CASSIVGHNYGYTF
TGTGCCAGTAGTATAGTGGGACATAACTATGGCTACACCTTC
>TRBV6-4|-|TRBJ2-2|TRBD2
CASSAREGTGELFF
TGTGCCAGCAGTGCCCGGGAGGGCACCGGGGAGCTGTTTTTT
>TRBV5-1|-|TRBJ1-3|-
CASSLGSSNAGNTIYF
TGCGCCAGCAGCTTGGGGTCCAGTAACGCTGGAAACACCATATATTTT
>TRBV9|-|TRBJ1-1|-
CASSRRGGGNTEAFF
TGTGCCAGCAGCCGGAGGGGGGGTGGGAACACTGAAGCTTTCTTT
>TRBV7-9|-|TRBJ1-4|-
CASSLRPEGEKLFF
TGTGCCAGCAGCTTACGACCGGAGGGGGAAAAACTGTTTTTT
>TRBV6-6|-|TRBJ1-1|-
CASRTGFLNTEAFF
TGTGCCAGCAGAACAGGGTTTCTGAACACTGAAGCTTTCTTT
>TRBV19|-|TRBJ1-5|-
CASSSWSGQPQHF
TGTGCCAGTAGTTCCTGGTCGGGGCAGCCCCAGCATTTT
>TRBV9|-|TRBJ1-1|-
CASSVITENTEAFF
TGTGCCAGCAGCGTAATAACAGAGAACACTGAAGCTTTCTTT
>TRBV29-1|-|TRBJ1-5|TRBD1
CSVELRGPRCLYSNQPQHF
TGCAGCGTTGAACTTAGGGGGCCAAGGTGCCTATATAGCAATCAGCCCCAGCATTTT
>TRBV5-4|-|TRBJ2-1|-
CASSSIDRDNEQFF
TGTGCCAGCAGCTCTATTGACAGAGACAATGAGCAGTTCTTC
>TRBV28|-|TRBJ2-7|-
CASGGGSLHEQYF
TGTGCCAGCGGGGGGGGCAGTCTCCACGAGCAGTACTTC
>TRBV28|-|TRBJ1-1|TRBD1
CASSSTGEGIVAFF
TGTGCCAGCAGTTCAACAGGGGAAGGAATTGTCGCTTTCTTT
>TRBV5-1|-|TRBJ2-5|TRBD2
CASSAGTGGDQETQYF
TGCGCCAGCAGCGCGGGAACCGGGGGGGATCAAGAGACCCAGTACTTC
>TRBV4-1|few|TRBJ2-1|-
CASSQGYVSNEQFF
TGCGCCAGCAGCCAAGGCTACGTCTCCAATGAGCAGTTCTTC
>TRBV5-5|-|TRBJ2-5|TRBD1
CASSLGGDRSETQYF
TGTGCCAGCAGCTTGGGTGGGGACAGGTCTGAGACCCAGTACTTC
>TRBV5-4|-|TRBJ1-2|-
CASSPTGNYGYTF
TGTGCCAGCAGCCCGACTGGAAACTATGGCTACACCTTC
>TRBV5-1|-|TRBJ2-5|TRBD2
CASRSGTSGVTETQYF
TGCGCCAGCAGGTCCGGGACTAGCGGGGTTACAGAGACCCAGTACTTC
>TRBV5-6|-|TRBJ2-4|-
CASSLGQIFKNIQYF
TGTGCCAGCAGCTTGGGACAGATATTCAAAAACATTCAGTACTTC
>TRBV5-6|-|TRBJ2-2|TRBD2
CASSVGLAGAGELFF
TGTGCCAGCAGCGTGGGACTAGCTGGCGCCGGGGAGCTGTTTTTT